The rows below give T cell receptor beta chains drawn from one sample of a study of blood T cell repertoires in COVID-19. TCRdb keeps only in-frame clones here, not all; method: immunoSEQ multiplex PCR. The table lists under 200,000 clones, roughly nine tenths of them singletons, with 4% in the top ten. Sequences were obtained from peripheral blood. The source of these receptors is a woman in her seventies with acute or convalescent COVID-19. CDR3s include the opening cysteine and the closing phenylalanine or tryptophan. Only part of the rows carry a size: once, few, many, or a class if the clone is expanded.

>TRBV10-3|NA|TRBJ1-5
CAISERGGRNQPQHF
>TRBV11-2|NA|TRBJ1-6
CASTHRGTGSPLHF
>TRBV7-9|NA|TRBJ2-7
CASSLQATGLDYEQYF
>TRBV2|NA|TRBJ1-2
CASSDSFQGLYGYTF
>TRBV18|NA|TRBJ1-5
CASSPAGRQDQPQHF
>TRBV6-2/TRBV6-3|NA|TRBJ1-4
CASSYRAGRTNEKLFF
>TRBV19|NA|TRBJ2-4
CASSISRESIQYF
>TRBV24-1|NA|TRBJ1-5
CATSPPTGIWNQPQHF
>TRBV5-1|NA|TRBJ1-1
CASSLGFRTSMNTEAFF
>TRBV6-5|NA|TRBJ1-2
CASSKGQGLSYTF
>TRBV30|NA|TRBJ1-4
CAWSGGTNEKLFF
>TRBV10-3|NA|TRBJ2-7
CAIRKDRGGYEQYF
>TRBV7-3|once|TRBJ2-5
CASSLNGKGMETQYF
>TRBV10-2|NA|TRBJ2-1
CASNPLGRGEQFF
>TRBV18|NA|TRBJ1-4
CASSPDFTNEKLFF
>TRBV29-1|once|TRBJ2-7
CSVAEALAYEQYF
>TRBV19|NA|TRBJ2-5
CASSTTGAGVGETQYF
>TRBV12-3/TRBV12-4|NA|TRBJ1-5
CASSKMSNQPQHF
>TRBV4-1|NA|TRBJ2-7
CASSQDSGAPFFGQYF
>TRBV5-1|NA|TRBJ2-3
CASSISGGRTDTQYF
>TRBV7-2|NA|TRBJ2-7
CASSFLGFYEQYF
>TRBV14|NA|TRBJ1-1
CASSPIIQGEAFF
>TRBV14|NA|TRBJ2-5
CASSQVRVGIRETQYF
>TRBV25-1|once|TRBJ1-4
CASSETGRSEKLFF
>TRBV10-3|NA|TRBJ1-1
CAISEQYGQGAEAFF
>TRBV19|once|TRBJ2-2
CASRAGVETGELFF
>TRBV19|NA|TRBJ2-5
CASRDRGKWDQYF
>TRBV4-2|NA|TRBJ2-1
CASSQGGQGAYNEQFF
>TRBV5-1|NA|TRBJ2-6
CASSLSASSGANVLTF
>TRBV4-1|NA|TRBJ2-5
CASSYRTGLETQYF
>TRBV27|NA|TRBJ1-1
CASSRPSDRGRMNTEAFF
>TRBV25-1|NA|TRBJ2-5
CASSFPSGQAGETQYF
>TRBV27|NA|TRBJ2-1
CASSLDRGGEQFF
>TRBV7-8|NA|TRBJ1-1
CASSLWTEFLNTEAFF
>TRBV14|once|TRBJ1-6
CASSLATGGNSPLHF
>TRBV28|NA|TRBJ1-5
CALRGPGATQPQHF